This T cell receptor (beta chain) was identified in a study of type 1 regulatory T cells. Study-wide background: T-allo10 is a Tr1-enriched, alloantigen-specific CD4 T cell product made in vitro.

This clonotype was found many times. Its target is not known. The germline CDR1 and CDR2 sequences are SEHNR and FQNEAQ (reference sequence). V lost 4 bases to trimming and J lost 2 bases; unmatched junction nucleotides: 5. This CDR3 spans 14 amino acids. From the reads, TCRdb called clonotypes with MiXCR, one entry per CDR3 protein. The sample includes about 15,000 distinct CDR3 sequences, roughly an eighth of them seen just once. This sequence originates from a human donor in good health. This chain links TRBV7-9 with TRBJ2-7; 7 positions match TRBD1. Sequenced input: cultured T cells, either the whole culture or a sorted T cell fraction (not recorded which). The CDR3 reads CASSSLTGTYEQYF. The CDR3 DNA reads as TGTGCCAGCAGCTCCCTGACAGGGACCTACGAGCAGTACTTC.